Below are 8 T cell receptor beta chains sequenced from a single sample in a study of blood T cell repertoires in COVID-19. Using immunoSEQ multiplex PCR, the repertoire was profiled, and TCRdb retains in-frame clones only, with some absent. This sample carries under 200,000 clones, under 90% of them seen once, and the ten largest clones take roughly 20%. The sequenced sample was PBMCs or T cells enriched from blood (not recorded which). These receptors were collected from a man aged 55 to 70 who had recovered from COVID-19.

This clone turned up a few times. The V and J genes are TRBV6-6 and TRBJ2-2; a weak D match, TRBD2 (6 bases). Trimming cost V 1 base and J 6 bases, with 12 bases left between them. CDR1 is MNHNY, CDR2 SVGAGI, per germline (reference sequence). The CDR3 contains 15 residues. The CDR3 spells CASSYFPGEAGELFF. The DNA of the CDR3 is TGTGCCAGCAGTTACTTTCCGGGAGAGGCCGGGGAGCTGTTTTTT.

The V call is TRBV27, the J call TRBJ1-6; 9 bases are a match to TRBD1. The CDR3 is 15 amino acids. Germline CDR1 MNHEY, CDR2 SMNVEV (reference sequence). V gave up 6 bases and J gave up 7 bases; unmatched junction bases: 7. The CDR3 region has the DNA TGTGCCAGCAGCTCCACCGGGACAGGGAATTCACCCCTCCACTTT. This sequence encodes CASSSTGTGNSPLHF.

V is TRBV11-2 and J is TRBJ1-5; 7 bases align to TRBD1. Germline trimming cut 5 bases from V and 7 bases from J; bases unmatched to any gene: 5. Germline CDR1 reads SGHAT; CDR2 reads FQNNGV. The CDR3 runs to 13 residues. The DNA for the CDR3 is TGTGCCAGCAGCCACGGAGGGGGCCAGCCCCAGCATTTT. Protein sequence: CASSHGGGQPQHF.

In DNA form, the CDR3 reads TGTGCCAGCAGAAGGGGGCTGCCGGATACGCAGTATTTT. It codes for CASRRGLPDTQYF. The chain links TRBV28 to TRBJ2-3, with 7 positions matching TRBD1. The CDR3 contains 13 residues. Germline lookup yields CDR1 MDHEN and CDR2 SYDVKM. The V and J ends lost 6 bases and 6 bases, in that order; junction bases with no gene match: 6.

V is TRBV7-3 and J is TRBJ2-1, with D possibly being TRBD1 (5 bases). Trimming stripped 5 bases from V and 6 bases from J, with 11 bases between. Germline CDR1 and CDR2: SGHTA and FQGTGA. There are 13 residues in the CDR3. The CDR3: CASSLQGPNEQFF. The CDR3 bases are TGTGCCAGCAGCCTTCAGGGCCCCAATGAGCAGTTCTTC.

The genes are TRBV2 and TRBJ2-7, with D perhaps matching TRBD2 (5 bases). Germline values: CDR1 SNHLY, CDR2 FYNNEI. The CDR3 loop spans 12 amino acids. The V and J ends lost 8 bases and 5 bases respectively, with 13 bases between them. The CDR3: CASVGESNEQYF. CDR3 DNA sequence: TGTGCCAGCGTTGGGGAGTCCAACGAGCAGTACTTC.

This clone is a singleton in its sample. DNA of the CDR3: TGTGCCAGCACCGAGACTAGCAGTAGTGAGCAGTTCTTC. Its translation is CASTETSSSEQFF. The chain joins TRBV28 to TRBJ2-1, with 7 bases lining up with TRBD2. From germline, CDR1 is MDHEN and CDR2 SYDVKM. The CDR3 sequence is 13 residues long. The junction had 9 bases not matched to a gene; V was cut back by 7 bases and J by 9 bases.

The gene calls are TRBV29-1 and TRBJ2-1; 10 nucleotides line up with TRBD2. The junction had 10 bases not matched to a gene; V was cut back by 7 bases and J by 10 bases. Looked up from germline, CDR1 is SQVTM and CDR2 is ANQGSEA. The CDR3 contains 13 residues. The CDR3 loop reads CSATASGGGEQFF. DNA of the CDR3: TGCAGCGCGACGGCTAGCGGGGGCGGGGAGCAGTTCTTC.